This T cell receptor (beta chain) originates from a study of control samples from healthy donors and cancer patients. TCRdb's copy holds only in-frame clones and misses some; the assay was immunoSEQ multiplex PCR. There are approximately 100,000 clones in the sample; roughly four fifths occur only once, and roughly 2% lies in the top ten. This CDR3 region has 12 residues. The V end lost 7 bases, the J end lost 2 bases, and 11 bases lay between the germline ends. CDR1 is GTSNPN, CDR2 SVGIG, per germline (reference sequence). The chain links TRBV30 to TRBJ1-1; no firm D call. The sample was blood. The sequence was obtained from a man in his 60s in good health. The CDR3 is CASLDKNTEAFF. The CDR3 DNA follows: TGTGCCTCCTTAGACAAAAACACTGAAGCTTTCTTT. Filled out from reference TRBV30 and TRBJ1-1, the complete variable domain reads SQTIHQWPATLVQPVGSPLSLECTVEGTSNPNLYWYRQAAGRGLQLLFYSVGIGQISSEVPQNLSASRPQDRQFILSSKKLLLSDSGFYLCASLDKNTEAFFGQGTRLTVV.